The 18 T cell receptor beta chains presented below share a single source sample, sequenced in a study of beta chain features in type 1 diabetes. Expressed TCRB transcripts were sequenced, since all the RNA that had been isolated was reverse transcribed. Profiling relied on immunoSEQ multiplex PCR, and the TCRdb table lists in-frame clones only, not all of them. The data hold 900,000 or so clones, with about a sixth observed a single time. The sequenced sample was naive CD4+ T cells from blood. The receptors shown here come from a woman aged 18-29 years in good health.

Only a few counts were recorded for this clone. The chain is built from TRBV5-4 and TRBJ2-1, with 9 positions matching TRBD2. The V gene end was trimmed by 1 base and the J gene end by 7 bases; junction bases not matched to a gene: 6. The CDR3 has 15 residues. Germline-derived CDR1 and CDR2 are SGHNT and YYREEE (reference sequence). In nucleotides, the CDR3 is TGTGCCAGCAGCTTGCTAGCGGGAAACAAGAATGAGCAGTTCTTC. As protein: CASSLLAGNKNEQFF.

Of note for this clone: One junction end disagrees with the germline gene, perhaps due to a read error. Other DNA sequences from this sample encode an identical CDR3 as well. The CDR3 coding sequence is TGCGCCAGCCGCCGCGCCGGGACAGGGCTCGAGCAGTACTTC. Encoded protein: CASRRAGTGLEQYF. The chain joins TRBV13 to TRBJ2-7; 9 bases match TRBD1. The CDR3 consists of 14 residues. CDR1 is PRHDT and CDR2 is FYEKMQ in the germline V gene (reference sequence).

The DNA of the CDR3 is TGCGCCAGCAGCTTGCAGGGGGCGGGGAACACTGAAGCTTTCTTT. Protein product: CASSLQGAGNTEAFF. This sequence joins TRBV5-1 and TRBJ1-1, with TRBD1 matching 8 bases. Trimming removed 1 base from V and 1 base from J; junction bases left unmatched: 3. Germline assignment: CDR1 SGHRS and CDR2 YFSETQ. CDR3 length: 15 residues.

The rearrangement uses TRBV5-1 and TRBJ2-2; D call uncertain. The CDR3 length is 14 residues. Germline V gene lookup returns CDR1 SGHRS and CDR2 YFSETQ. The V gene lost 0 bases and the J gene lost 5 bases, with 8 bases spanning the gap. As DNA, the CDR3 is TGCGCCAGCAGCTTGGCCTTGTCAACCGGGGAGCTGTTTTTT. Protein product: CASSLALSTGELFF.

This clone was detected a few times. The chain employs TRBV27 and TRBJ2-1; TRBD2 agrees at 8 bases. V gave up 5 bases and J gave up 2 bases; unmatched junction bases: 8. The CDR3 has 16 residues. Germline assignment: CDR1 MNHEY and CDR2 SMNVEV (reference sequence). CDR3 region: CASSPQREWPYNEQFF. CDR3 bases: TGTGCCAGCAGTCCCCAGCGGGAGTGGCCCTACAATGAGCAGTTCTTC.

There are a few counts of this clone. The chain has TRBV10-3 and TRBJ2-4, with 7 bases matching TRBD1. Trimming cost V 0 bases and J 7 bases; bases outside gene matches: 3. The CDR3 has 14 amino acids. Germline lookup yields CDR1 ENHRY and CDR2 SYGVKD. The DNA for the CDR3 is TGTGCCATCAGTGAGTCGTCCAGGGGGAACATTCAGTACTTC. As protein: CAISESSRGNIQYF.

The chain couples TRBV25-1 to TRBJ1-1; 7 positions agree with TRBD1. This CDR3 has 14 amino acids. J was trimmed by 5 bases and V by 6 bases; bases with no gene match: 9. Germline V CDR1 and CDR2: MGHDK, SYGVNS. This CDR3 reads CASSRDSGWTEAFF. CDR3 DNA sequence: TGTGCCAGCAGCCGGGACAGCGGATGGACTGAAGCTTTCTTT.

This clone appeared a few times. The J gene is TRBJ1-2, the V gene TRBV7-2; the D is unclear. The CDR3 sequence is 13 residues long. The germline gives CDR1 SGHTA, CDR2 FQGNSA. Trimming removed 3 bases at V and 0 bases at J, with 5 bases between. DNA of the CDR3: TGTGCCAGCAGCTTGCAGACTAACTATGGCTACACCTTC. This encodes CASSLQTNYGYTF.

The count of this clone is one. This CDR3 reads CASSLVGTVSGNTIYF. CDR3 coding DNA: TGTGCCAGCAGCTTAGTCGGAACGGTCTCTGGAAACACCATATATTTT. The gene calls are TRBV7-2 and TRBJ1-3; D call uncertain. V lost 1 base and J lost 0, with 10 bases in between. The CDR3 covers 16 residues. Germline values: CDR1 SGHTA, CDR2 FQGNSA.

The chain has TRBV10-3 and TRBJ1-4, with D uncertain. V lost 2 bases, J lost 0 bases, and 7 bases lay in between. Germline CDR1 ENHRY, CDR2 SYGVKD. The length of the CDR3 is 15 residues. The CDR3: CAISEGGTTNEKLFF. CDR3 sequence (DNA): TGTGCCATCAGTGAGGGCGGGACAACTAATGAAAAACTGTTTTTT.

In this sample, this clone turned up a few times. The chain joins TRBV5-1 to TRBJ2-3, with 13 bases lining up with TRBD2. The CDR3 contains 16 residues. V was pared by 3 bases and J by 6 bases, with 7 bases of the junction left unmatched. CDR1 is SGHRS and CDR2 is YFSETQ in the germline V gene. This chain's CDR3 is CASSSGTSGKGDTQYF. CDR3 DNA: TGCGCCAGCAGCTCCGGGACTAGCGGGAAAGGGGATACGCAGTATTTT.

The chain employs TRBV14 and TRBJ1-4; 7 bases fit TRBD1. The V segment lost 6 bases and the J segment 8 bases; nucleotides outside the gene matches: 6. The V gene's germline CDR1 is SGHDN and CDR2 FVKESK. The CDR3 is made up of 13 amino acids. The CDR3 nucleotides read TGTGCCAGCAGTCCCCGACAGGGAGAAAAACTGTTTTTT. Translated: CASSPRQGEKLFF.

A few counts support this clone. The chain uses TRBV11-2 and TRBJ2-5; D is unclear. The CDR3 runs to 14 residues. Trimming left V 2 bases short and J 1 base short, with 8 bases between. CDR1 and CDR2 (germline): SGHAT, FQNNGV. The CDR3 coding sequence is TGTGCCAGCAGCTTATTTGGCCTCCAAGAGACCCAGTACTTC. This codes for CASSLFGLQETQYF.

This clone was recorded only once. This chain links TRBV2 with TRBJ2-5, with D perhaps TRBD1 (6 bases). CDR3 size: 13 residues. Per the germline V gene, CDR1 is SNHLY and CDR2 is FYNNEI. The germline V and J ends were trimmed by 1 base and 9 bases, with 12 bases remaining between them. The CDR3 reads CASSEDRVRSQYF. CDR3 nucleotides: TGTGCCAGCAGTGAAGACAGGGTCAGATCCCAGTACTTC.

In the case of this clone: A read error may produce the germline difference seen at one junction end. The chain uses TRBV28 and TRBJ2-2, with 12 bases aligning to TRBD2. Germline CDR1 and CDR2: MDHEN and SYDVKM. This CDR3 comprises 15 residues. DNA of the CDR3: TGTGCCAGCCGGAGGACTAGCGGGAACACCGGGGAGCTGTTCTTT. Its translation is CASRRTSGNTGELFF. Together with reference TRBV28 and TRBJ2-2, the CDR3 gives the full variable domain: DVKVTQSSRYLVKRTGEKVFLECVQDMDHENMFWYRQDPGLGLRLIYFSYDVKMKEKGDIPEGYSVSREKKERFSLILESASTNQTSMYLCASRRTSGNTGELFFGEGSRLTVL.

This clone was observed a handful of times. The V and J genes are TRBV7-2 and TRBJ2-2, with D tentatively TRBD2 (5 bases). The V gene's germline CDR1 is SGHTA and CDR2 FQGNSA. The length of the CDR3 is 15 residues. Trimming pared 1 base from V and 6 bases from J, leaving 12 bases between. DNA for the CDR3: TGTGCCAGCAGCTTAGTGTGGGCTAGCTCCGGGGAGCTGTTTTTT. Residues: CASSLVWASSGELFF.

The CDR3 nucleotides read TGCGCCAGCAGTGTAAGCGGGAGTCGGAGTGAGCAGTTCTTC. Translated, it gives CASSVSGSRSEQFF. This chain joins TRBV10-1 and TRBJ2-1; 8 bases map to TRBD2. Germline loops: CDR1 WNHNN, CDR2 SYGVQD (reference sequence). This CDR3 comprises 14 residues. Trimming cost V 4 bases and J 9 bases; bases outside gene matches: 8.

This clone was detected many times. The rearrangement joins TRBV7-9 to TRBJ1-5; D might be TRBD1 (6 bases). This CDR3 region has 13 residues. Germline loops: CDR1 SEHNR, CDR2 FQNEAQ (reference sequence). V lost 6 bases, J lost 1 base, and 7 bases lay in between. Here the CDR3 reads CASSDRSNQPQHF. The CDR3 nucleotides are TGTGCCAGCAGTGACAGGAGCAATCAGCCCCAGCATTTT.